These 27 T cell receptor beta chains originate from one sample sequenced in a study of response to subunit inactivated influenza vaccine. TCRdb recomputed calls from the RT-PCR reads with MiXCR, one row per CDR3 protein. Of approximately 480,000 distinct CDR3 sequences detected, around 9.9% appear once; the ten largest clones hold less than 15%. The sample consisted of PBMCs from blood, taken 40 to 50 days after vaccination. The receptors come from a man aged 50 to 60 who received an inactivated influenza vaccine.

This clonotype appeared many times. This rearrangement joins TRBV6-1 to TRBJ2-7, with D unclear. The ends were cut back, 7 bases at V and 3 bases at J, with 16 bases in the middle. Germline CDR1 and CDR2: MNHNS and SASEGT. The CDR3 sequence is 14 residues long. The CDR3 spells CASTRAVHGYEQYF. The CDR3 DNA reads TGTGCCAGCACCCGGGCCGTCCATGGCTACGAGCAGTACTTC.

V usage is TRBV28 and J usage is TRBJ2-1; D gene unclear. Germline V gene lookup returns CDR1 MDHEN and CDR2 SYDVKM. CDR3 size: 14 residues. V was cut by 7 bases and J by 3 bases, with 13 bases left in between. The CDR3 DNA follows: TGTGCCAGCACCGTGACCAGCGTCTACAATGAGCAGTTCTTC. Its protein is CASTVTSVYNEQFF.

This clonotype was counted at least ten times. The chain employs TRBV20-1 and TRBJ2-3; no reliable D call. Germline values: CDR1 DFQATT, CDR2 SNEGSKA (reference sequence). The length of the CDR3 is 12 residues. Trimming removed 6 bases at V and 0 bases at J, with 7 bases between. The CDR3 is CSATASTDTQYF. In nucleotides, the CDR3 is TGCAGTGCCACGGCAAGCACAGATACGCAGTATTTT.

This chain uses TRBV7-2 with TRBJ2-5; TRBD2 agrees at 9 bases. Germline V lookup: CDR1 SGHTA, CDR2 FQGNSA. The CDR3 runs 14 residues. V lost 5 bases, J lost 4 bases, and 5 bases stayed unmatched. CDR3 sequence reads: CASSQNSGGETQYF. Written as DNA, the CDR3 is TGTGCCAGCAGCCAAAATAGCGGGGGAGAGACCCAGTACTTC.

CDR3 amino acids: CASSLGTISGANVLTF. The CDR3 DNA follows: TGTGCCAGCAGCTTAGGGACCATCTCTGGGGCCAACGTCCTGACTTTC. V is TRBV7-6 and J is TRBJ2-6; D unclear. This CDR3 contains 16 residues. Germline values: CDR1 SGHVS, CDR2 FNYEAQ. V shed 1 base and J shed 0 bases, with 7 bases lying between them.

This clonotype was counted only a few times. V is TRBV20-1 and J is TRBJ2-7; the match to TRBD1 covers 8 bases. Looked up from germline, CDR1 is DFQATT and CDR2 is SNEGSKA (reference sequence). The V gene end was trimmed by 4 bases and the J gene end by 5 bases; junction bases not matched to a gene: 7. The CDR3 runs 13 residues. The CDR3 is CSAILPGGHEQYF. The CDR3 coding sequence is TGCAGTGCTATTCTGCCAGGGGGCCACGAGCAGTACTTC.

This chain joins TRBV27 and TRBJ2-7; no firm D call. The CDR3 sequence is 15 residues long. The germline V gene encodes CDR1 MNHEY and CDR2 SMNVEV (reference sequence). With 7 bases removed from V and 0 bases from J, the gap between germline ends came to 16 bases. The CDR3 DNA reads as TGTGCCAGCACCCCGGCGTTTAAAAGCTCCTACGAGCAGTACTTC. Encoded protein: CASTPAFKSSYEQYF.

This clonotype showed up many times. The chain carries TRBV29-1 and TRBJ1-5; 9 bases match TRBD1. This CDR3 region has 13 residues. The germline CDR1 and CDR2 sequences are SQVTM and ANQGSEA. The V segment lost 6 bases and the J segment 4 bases; nucleotides outside the gene matches: 4. This CDR3 reads CSVGGQGNQPQHF. CDR3 in DNA: TGCAGCGTGGGGGGACAGGGAAATCAGCCCCAGCATTTT.

The genes are TRBV11-2 and TRBJ2-5; tentative D call: TRBD1 (6 bases). V was shortened by 1 base and J by 1 base, with 13 bases between the two germline ends. Germline CDR1 and CDR2: SGHAT and FQNNGV. The CDR3 is 16 residues long. In DNA form, the CDR3 reads TGTGCCAGCAGCTTAGTTGGGACACGAACCCAAGAGACCCAGTACTTC. Protein product: CASSLVGTRTQETQYF.

This clonotype was counted at least ten times. This chain's CDR3 is CSVGHGGVGANVLTF. The CDR3 DNA sequence: TGCAGCGTTGGACATGGTGGGGTTGGGGCCAACGTCCTGACTTTC. The chain employs TRBV29-1 and TRBJ2-6; D unclear. The germline V gene encodes CDR1 SQVTM and CDR2 ANQGSEA. CDR3 length: 15 residues. Trimming removed 4 bases at V and 3 bases at J, with 13 bases between.

J is TRBJ2-5 and V is TRBV5-1; TRBD1 might be the D (7 bases). Germline loops: CDR1 SGHRS, CDR2 YFSETQ. Trimming took off 5 bases at V and 2 bases at J, with 13 bases between the two ends. The CDR3 contains 14 residues. CDR3 loop: CASRGGTDQETQYF. The CDR3 DNA follows: TGCGCCAGCAGGGGCGGGACAGATCAAGAGACCCAGTACTTC.

This clonotype was seen repeatedly, ten times or more. The chain uses TRBV12-3 or TRBV12-4 and TRBJ2-7; D might be TRBD2 (5 bases). CDR3 length equals 14 residues. V dropped 3 bases and J dropped 0 bases, with 9 bases sitting between them. CDR3 nucleotides: TGTGCCAGCAGTTTGGGAGACCTCTCCTACGAGCAGTACTTC. Translation: CASSLGDLSYEQYF.

This clonotype was found a few times. The chain employs TRBV4-2 and TRBJ2-1; possibly TRBD1 for D (5 bases). The CDR3 consists of 17 residues. Between the trimmed V and J ends, which lost 0 bases and 6 bases, there was a span of 18 bases. Per the germline V gene, CDR1 is LGHNA and CDR2 is YNFKEQ. CDR3 protein: CASSQDTQGPPGNEQFF. CDR3 DNA: TGTGCCAGCAGCCAAGATACCCAGGGCCCACCGGGCAATGAGCAGTTCTTC.

This clonotype has ten or more counts. The chain combines TRBV28 with TRBJ2-5; D may be TRBD1 (6 bases). The V end was cut by 6 bases, the J end by 4 bases, with 18 bases between. CDR1 and CDR2 from the germline V gene are MDHEN and SYDVKM. The CDR3 has 15 residues. This chain's CDR3 is CASRKGWGQSETQYF. As DNA, the CDR3 is TGTGCCAGCAGGAAGGGGTGGGGGCAATCAGAGACCCAGTACTTC.

The V and J genes are TRBV29-1 and TRBJ2-3; TRBD1 might be the D (6 bases). The CDR3 consists of 13 residues. V was cut by 7 bases and J by 5 bases, with 16 bases left in between. Germline V gives CDR1 SQVTM, CDR2 ANQGSEA. The CDR3 bases are TGCAGCGCTTGGTTGGGGGCCCAAGATACGCAGTATTTT. Translated: CSAWLGAQDTQYF.

The chain joins TRBV7-3 to TRBJ2-1; 7 bases align to TRBD1. J was trimmed by 5 bases and V by 2 bases; bases with no gene match: 3. The V gene's germline CDR1 is SGHTA and CDR2 FQGTGA. This CDR3 has 14 residues. CDR3 nucleotides: TGTGCCAGCAGCTTAGGGACAGCCAACAATGAGCAGTTCTTC. Its protein is CASSLGTANNEQFF.

This clonotype occurred a few times. The chain recombines TRBV11-2 with TRBJ2-1, with TRBD1 as a possible D gene (6 bases). Trimming removed 2 bases at V and 5 bases at J, with 22 bases between. The CDR3 contains 18 residues. Germline loops: CDR1 SGHAT, CDR2 FQNNGV. The CDR3 loop is CASSLFPGHPISNNEQFF. CDR3 nucleotides: TGTGCCAGCAGCTTATTTCCGGGACACCCGATAAGTAACAATGAGCAGTTCTTC.

The CDR3 is CASSWGSDEQFF. The CDR3 nucleotides read TGCGCCAGCAGCTGGGGTTCCGATGAGCAGTTCTTC. The V call is TRBV5-1, the J call TRBJ2-1; D is unclear. Trimming stripped 3 bases from V and 8 bases from J, with 9 bases between. The CDR3 extends over 12 amino acids. The V gene's germline CDR1 is SGHRS and CDR2 YFSETQ.

The chain links TRBV7-9 to TRBJ1-2; no reliable D call. Looked up from germline, CDR1 is SEHNR and CDR2 is FQNEAQ (reference sequence). CDR3 length equals 16 residues. Trimming took 2 bases from V and 6 from J, leaving 19 bases between them. CDR3 protein: CASSLPVVWAYDGYTF. In nucleotides, the CDR3 is TGTGCCAGCAGCTTACCGGTCGTTTGGGCCTATGATGGCTACACCTTC.

This clonotype occurred a few times. The genes are TRBV7-2 and TRBJ2-7; D is undetermined. The V gene lost 1 base and the J gene lost 0 bases, with 10 bases spanning the gap. This CDR3 has 15 residues. Germline V gene data show CDR1 as SGHTA and CDR2 as FQGNSA. CDR3 coding DNA: TGTGCCAGCAGCTTAGGATCCTTGAGCTCCTACGAGCAGTACTTC. Its protein product is CASSLGSLSSYEQYF.

The J gene is TRBJ1-1, the V gene TRBV12-3 or TRBV12-4, with no clear D. Trimming took off 2 bases at V and 1 base at J, with 8 bases between the two ends. The CDR3 contains 14 residues. CDR3 in amino acids: CASSLRRENTEAFF. The CDR3 DNA sequence: TGTGCCAGCAGTTTACGGAGAGAGAACACTGAAGCTTTCTTT.

The J gene is TRBJ2-1, the V gene TRBV7-3; the D is unclear. The germline gives CDR1 SGHTA, CDR2 FQGTGA. The length of the CDR3 is 16 residues. The V gene lost 2 bases and the J gene lost 0 bases, with 11 bases spanning the gap. The CDR3 region has the DNA TGTGCCAGCAGCTTATGGGGTACAAGCTCCTACAATGAGCAGTTCTTC. Residues: CASSLWGTSSYNEQFF. Filled out from reference TRBV7-3 and TRBJ2-1, the complete variable domain reads GAGVSQTPSNKVTEKGKYVELRCDPISGHTALYWYRQSLGQGPEFLIYFQGTGAADDSGLPNDRFFAVRPEGSVSTLKIQRTERGDSAVYLCASSLWGTSSYNEQFFGPGTRLTVL.

This clonotype was picked up a small number of times. The genes are TRBV5-5 and TRBJ2-2, with 9 bases fitting TRBD2. V shed 5 bases and J 3 bases; nucleotides not matched to a gene: 11. The V gene's germline CDR1 is SGHKS and CDR2 YYEKEE (reference sequence). The CDR3 covers 17 residues. In DNA, the CDR3 is TGTGCCAGCAGGTCCGGGGCTAGCGGGGCCCACACCGGGGAGCTGTTTTTT. Its translation is CASRSGASGAHTGELFF.

This clonotype was detected only a few times. The chain joins TRBV7-9 to TRBJ2-1, with D perhaps being TRBD1 or TRBD2 (6 bases each). The germline CDR1 and CDR2 sequences are SEHNR and FQNEAQ (reference sequence). The CDR3 has 16 amino acids. V lost 6 bases to trimming and J lost 0 bases, with 15 bases between them. The CDR3 DNA reads TGTGCCAGCAGTCCCGAGGGGGGTAGCTCCTACAATGAGCAGTTCTTC. Translating it yields CASSPEGGSSYNEQFF.

This clonotype was seen repeatedly, ten times or more. The CDR3 region is CSARDLQGMGTGELFF. The CDR3 DNA reads TGCAGTGCTAGAGATCTCCAGGGAATGGGGACCGGGGAGCTGTTTTTT. The chain employs TRBV20-1 and TRBJ2-2, with D perhaps matching TRBD1 (5 bases). The CDR3 is 16 residues long. Germline V gene lookup returns CDR1 DFQATT and CDR2 SNEGSKA (reference sequence). V dropped 0 bases and J dropped 5 bases, with 16 bases sitting between them.

The chain combines TRBV7-2 with TRBJ2-7; TRBD2 agrees at 11 bases. Germline CDR1 and CDR2: SGHTA and FQGNSA. V lost 1 base and J lost 4; bases outside the gene matches: 6. The CDR3 is 16 amino acids. The CDR3 region is CASSLGVTSGMYEQYF. For the CDR3, the DNA is TGTGCCAGCAGCTTAGGGGTGACTAGCGGGATGTACGAGCAGTACTTC.

The V call is TRBV7-9, the J call TRBJ2-7; D gene ambiguous. V shed 6 bases and J shed 1 base, with 10 bases lying between them. The CDR3 runs to 13 residues. Germline CDR1 and CDR2: SEHNR and FQNEAQ (reference sequence). The CDR3 DNA reads TGTGCCAGCAGATCGACACCGTCCTACGAGCAGTACTTC. Its protein is CASRSTPSYEQYF.